What follows is one T cell receptor (beta chain) and its context. Assay: immunoSEQ multiplex PCR; the TCRdb copy retains only in-frame clones and omits some. The data contain under 8,500 clones, roughly nine tenths of them singletons. The CDR3 has 14 amino acids. V dropped 7 bases and J dropped 8 bases, with 20 bases sitting between them. Germline V CDR1 and CDR2: MNHNS, SASEGT. This record comes from a study of technical replicates of blood from several donors. The sequence derives from a human donor in good health. The genes are TRBV6-1 and TRBJ1-1, with D possibly matching TRBD1 (6 bases). The sample consisted of PBMCs. The CDR3 DNA is TGTGCCAGCACTAAAAAACCACTCGGGACAGAAGCTTTCTTT. It encodes CASTKKPLGTEAFF.